The 27 T cell receptor beta chains below all came from one sample that was sequenced in a study of tumor-infiltrating lymphocytes in primary liver carcinoma. A primer matching the constant region was used to make TCR beta cDNA from approximately 520 ng of total RNA. Libraries covering TCR beta were generated through three nested multiplex PCR rounds (using a slightly modified ARM-PCR). The study ran its first two PCR rounds for approximately 10 cycles each, using TRBV1-TRBV30 forward primers and a C-beta reverse primer. TCRdb analysed the multiplex PCR reads with MiXCR anew, one entry per CDR3 protein. Of 330,000 or so distinct CDR3 sequences detected, 65% appear once; the ten largest clones hold about 6.5%. Out of unsorted whole blood came the blood RNA, and germline DNA was extracted as well. Sequenced sample: peripheral blood. The receptor source for this set is a man aged 35 to 55 with primary liver carcinoma and hepatitis B virus infection.

On this clonotype: A much larger clone sits a single nucleotide away, making a read error possible. V usage is TRBV4-1 and J usage is TRBJ2-1, with 10 bases matching TRBD2. Germline CDR1 MGHRA, CDR2 YSYEKL. CDR3 length equals 18 residues. The CDR3 is CAGSQDRELAGENNEQFF. The CDR3 DNA reads TGCGCCGGCAGCCAAGATCGGGAGCTAGCGGGGGAAAACAATGAGCAGTTCTTC.

The count of this clonotype is one. This sequence may be a read error, since a much larger clone differs from it by one base. The chain employs TRBV4-2 and TRBJ2-1; possible D gene TRBD2, 5 bases. The length of the CDR3 is 19 residues. Germline assignment: CDR1 LGHNA and CDR2 YNFKEQ. Trimming shortened V by 0 bases and J by 4 bases, and 22 bases separated the two germline ends. The CDR3 spells CASSQEVGPEGKLYNEQFF. The CDR3 DNA is TGTGCCAGCAGCCAAGAGGTAGGGCCTGAGGGAAAGTTGTACAATGAGCAGTTCTTC.

The chain employs TRBV11-1 and TRBJ2-1; TRBD2 is a possible D gene (6 bases). The CDR3 sequence is 15 residues long. Germline V CDR1 and CDR2: SGHAT, FQDESV (reference sequence). Trimming took 6 bases from V and 5 from J, leaving 17 bases between them. Here the CDR3 reads CASRGGASLNNEQFF. CDR3 in DNA: TGTGCCAGCAGAGGCGGGGCTAGCCTAAACAATGAGCAGTTCTTC.

This clonotype occurred many times. The V and J genes are TRBV11-2 and TRBJ1-1, with D perhaps matching TRBD1 (5 bases). The CDR3 length is 19 residues. With 2 bases removed from V and 4 bases from J, the gap between germline ends came to 26 bases. Germline assignment: CDR1 SGHAT and CDR2 FQNNGV. In nucleotides, the CDR3 is TGTGCCAGCAGCTTAAGGAGGGGTCTAGAGGGTGGGGTCTCCACTGAAGCTTTCTTT. It yields the protein CASSLRRGLEGGVSTEAFF.

This chain joins TRBV6-5 and TRBJ2-7; D unclear. V was shortened by 7 bases and J by 7 bases, with 11 bases between the two germline ends. Per germline, CDR1 MNHEY and CDR2 SVGAGI. There are 11 residues in the CDR3. For the CDR3, the DNA is TGTGCCAGCATGGTGGAAACAGAGCAGTACTTC. Encoded protein: CASMVETEQYF.

V is TRBV28 and J is TRBJ2-5, with a tentative D call TRBD2 (5 bases). Germline CDR1 reads MDHEN; CDR2 reads SYDVKM. The CDR3 sequence is 14 residues long. Trimming left V 5 bases short and J 8 bases short, with 18 bases between. CDR3 sequence reads: CASSKYVTMNTQYF. The CDR3 region has the DNA TGTGCCAGCAGTAAATACGTGACTATGAATACCCAGTACTTC.

This clonotype was counted many times. The chain has TRBV29-1 and TRBJ2-5; tentatively, D is TRBD2 (5 bases). The CDR3 loop spans 15 amino acids. V lost 5 bases and J lost 4, with 20 bases in between. Per germline, CDR1 SQVTM and CDR2 ANQGSEA. Here the CDR3 reads CSVPNPPGMGETQYF. The CDR3 DNA reads TGCAGCGTTCCCAACCCCCCCGGGATGGGAGAGACCCAGTACTTC.

J is TRBJ2-1 and V is TRBV14, with TRBD2 matching 9 bases. The CDR3 sequence is 16 residues long. Unmatched junction bases numbered 11, after V lost 3 bases and J lost 8 bases. Germline V CDR1 and CDR2: SGHDN, FVKESK. CDR3 DNA sequence: TGTGCCAGCAGCCAGGGTAATAGCGGGAGTCACTATGAGCAGTTCTTC. Amino acids: CASSQGNSGSHYEQFF.

The rearrangement joins TRBV28 to TRBJ2-5, with D uncertain. V lost 6 bases, J lost 4 bases, and 12 bases lay in between. There are 13 residues in the CDR3. The germline gives CDR1 MDHEN, CDR2 SYDVKM. The DNA for the CDR3 is TGTGCCAGCAGCCGGACCACCAGAGAGACCCAGTACTTC. It codes for CASSRTTRETQYF.

A few counts support this clonotype. V is TRBV6-6 and J is TRBJ1-6, with D maybe TRBD1 (6 bases). V lost 5 bases, J lost 10 bases, and 15 bases lay in between. Germline V lookup: CDR1 MNHNY, CDR2 SVGAGI (reference sequence). This CDR3 spans 14 amino acids. The CDR3 is CASSDLQGQSPLHF. The CDR3 DNA reads TGTGCCAGCAGTGACCTACAGGGTCAATCACCCCTCCACTTT.

Remarks on this clonotype: A much larger clone differs from this one at a single base, so this may be a read error. The genes are TRBV13 and TRBJ2-7; D is uncertain. Germline-derived CDR1 and CDR2 are PRHDT and FYEKMQ (reference sequence). V was shortened by 5 bases and J by 7 bases, with 18 bases between the two germline ends. The CDR3 is 14 residues long. The CDR3 DNA sequence: TGTGCCAGCAGCACCCGGATAGGGTTACGAGAGCAGTACTTC. As protein: CASSTRIGLREQYF.

Concerning this clonotype itself: Mismatch with germline at one junction end may stem from a read error. The chain joins TRBV7-9 to TRBJ2-2; a possible D gene is TRBD2 (5 bases). Germline V lookup: CDR1 SEHNR, CDR2 FQNEAQ (reference sequence). The CDR3 runs 15 residues. CDR3: CDSSAPGGNTGELFF. As DNA, the CDR3 is TGTGACAGCAGCGCTCCAGGAGGCAACACAGGGGAGCTGTTTTTT.

A word on this clonotype: This could be a read error, since a much larger clone is one nucleotide away. The chain combines TRBV29-1 with TRBJ2-1, with 12 positions matching TRBD2. Trimming at V came to 7 bases and at J to 5 bases, leaving 6 bases not matched to a gene. The CDR3 extends over 14 amino acids. The germline V gene encodes CDR1 SQVTM and CDR2 ANQGSEA. CDR3 protein: CSARLAGVHNEQFF. The CDR3 DNA is TGCAGCGCCAGACTAGCGGGAGTCCACAATGAGCAGTTCTTC.

This sequence joins TRBV4-1 and TRBJ1-6; 7 bases align to TRBD1. V shed 1 base, J shed 11 bases, and the junction held 8 bases outside the gene matches. Germline-derived CDR1 and CDR2 are MGHRA and YSYEKL. The CDR3 consists of 15 residues. The CDR3 bases are TGCGCCAGCAGCCAAGTTCCAGGGGGGAATCCACCCCTCCACTTT. It is translated as CASSQVPGGNPPLHF.

A remark on this clonotype: Germline and junction disagree at one end, which may indicate a read error. The chain couples TRBV4-3 to TRBJ2-1; 13 bases align to TRBD2. The germline CDR1 and CDR2 sequences are LGHNA and YSLEER. The CDR3 is 19 residues long. CDR3 sequence (DNA): TGCGCCAGCAGCCAAGCTATGAGGACTAGCGGGAGTGCCGGCAATGAACAGTTCTTC. It yields the protein CASSQAMRTSGSAGNEQFF.

The sample holds a few counts of this clonotype. The J gene is TRBJ2-3, the V gene TRBV6-6; 10 nucleotides align to TRBD2. This CDR3 contains 19 residues. V lost 2 bases to trimming and J lost 1 base; unmatched junction nucleotides: 12. Per germline, CDR1 MNHNY and CDR2 SVGAGI (reference sequence). CDR3 residues: CASSYLSGRKSRRTDTQYF. Written as DNA, the CDR3 is TGTGCCAGCAGTTACCTTAGCGGGAGGAAAAGCCGGCGCACAGATACGCAGTATTTT.

Details on this clonotype: The germline gene is not matched at one end of the junction; a read error may be the cause. This chain connects TRBV29-1 to TRBJ2-1; D is perhaps TRBD1 or TRBD2 (6 bases each). CDR3 length: 13 amino acids. Per the germline V gene, CDR1 is SQVTM and CDR2 is ANQGSEA. CDR3 nucleotide sequence: TGCAGCGTTCTGGGGGGCACCTTCAATGAGCAGTTTTTC. Protein sequence: CSVLGGTFNEQFF.

The V gene is TRBV14, the J gene TRBJ2-7; D not certain. V lost 5 bases, J lost 9 bases, and 14 bases lay in between. Germline V lookup: CDR1 SGHDN, CDR2 FVKESK. This CDR3 contains 12 residues. CDR3 protein: CASSKSGISQYF. The CDR3 coding sequence is TGTGCCAGCAGCAAGTCGGGTATCTCGCAGTACTTC.

This clonotype was detected only once. This may come from a read error, since a much larger clone is one base off. The chain employs TRBV12-3 or TRBV12-4 and TRBJ2-5; D may be TRBD1 or TRBD2 (5 bases each). The CDR3 runs to 12 residues. The V end was cut by 6 bases, the J end by 7 bases, with 12 bases between. The CDR3 here is CASSPWGRTQYF. The CDR3 nucleotides read TGTGCCAGCAGCCCCTGGGGACGGACCCAGTACTTC.

A note on this clonotype: The CDR3 does not end in the conserved phenylalanine or tryptophan, so this is likely a read error. V is TRBV11-2 and J is TRBJ2-3; no clear D gene. Trimming stripped 1 base from V and 4 bases from J, with 9 bases between. The CDR3 length is 14 residues. The germline CDR1 and CDR2 sequences are SGHAT and FQNNGV. The CDR3 nucleotides read TGTGCCAGCAGCTTAGCGACCACCCCAGATACGCAGTATTCT. Translated, it gives CASSLATTPDTQYS.

The chain recombines TRBV4-2 with TRBJ2-3; possibly TRBD2 for D (6 bases). This CDR3 spans 15 amino acids. Trimming pared 1 base from V and 4 bases from J, leaving 12 bases between. CDR1 LGHNA and CDR2 YNFKEQ come from the germline V gene. CDR3 bases: TGTGCCAGCAGCCAAGCCAGGACTACGGCAGATACGCAGTATTTT. Translation: CASSQARTTADTQYF.

Comments on this clonotype: This may be a read error: a much more frequent sequence differs by one nucleotide. The J gene is TRBJ2-3, the V gene TRBV5-4; D uncertain. CDR1 is SGHNT and CDR2 is YYREEE in the germline V gene (reference sequence). CDR3 size: 14 residues. CDR3 sequence reads: CASSLEQPTDMQYF. In DNA, the CDR3 is TGTGCCAGCAGCTTGGAGCAACCTACAGATATGCAGTATTTT.

To note about this clonotype: Relative to the germline gene, one junction end is altered; a read error may explain this. This rearrangement joins TRBV12-3 or TRBV12-4 to TRBJ1-4; 7 bases map to TRBD1. CDR3 length: 15 residues. In DNA, the CDR3 is TGTGCCGGCAGCCTAAAGACAGGGAGCTTTGAAAAACTGTTTTTT. It is translated as CAGSLKTGSFEKLFF.

On this clonotype: This may stem from a read error, because a much larger clone lies one nucleotide away. The chain links TRBV5-5 to TRBJ2-7; D not certain. Germline CDR1 reads SGHKS; CDR2 reads YYEKEE (reference sequence). The CDR3 spans 13 residues. The DNA for the CDR3 is TGTGACAGCAGCTTCCGCCTAACCTACGAGCAGTACTTC. This gives the protein CDSSFRLTYEQYF.

Comments on this clonotype: A read error may explain this, as a much larger clone is one base away. The gene calls are TRBV29-1 and TRBJ2-7; maybe TRBD2 (6 bases). The CDR3 spans 14 residues. Germline values: CDR1 SQVTM, CDR2 ANQGSEA. The DNA of the CDR3 is TGCAGCGTTGTGAAGGAGGGGATCCCATACGAGCACTACTTC. Its protein is CSVVKEGIPYEHYF.

The chain joins TRBV30 to TRBJ2-1, with 10 nucleotides matching TRBD2. The CDR3 covers 15 residues. Per the germline V gene, CDR1 is GTSNPN and CDR2 is SVGIG (reference sequence). The V segment lost 2 bases and the J segment 9 bases; nucleotides outside the gene matches: 10. The DNA for the CDR3 is TGTGCCTGGAGTAATCAGGCTAGCGGGAGTTCTGAGCAGTTCTTC. Its translation is CAWSNQASGSSEQFF. The full variable domain, with the rest looked up from reference TRBV30 and TRBJ2-1, is SQTIHQWPATLVQPVGSPLSLECTVEGTSNPNLYWYRQAAGRGLQLLFYSVGIGQISSEVPQNLSASRPQDRQFILSSKKLLLSDSGFYLCAWSNQASGSSEQFFGPGTRLTVL.

A remark on this clonotype: A junction boundary mismatches the germline segment, possibly from a read error. This sequence joins TRBV29-1 and TRBJ1-1; no firm D call. From germline, CDR1 is SQVTM and CDR2 ANQGSEA. The CDR3 contains 13 residues. CDR3 sequence (DNA): TGCAGCGTTGAGGTTCAGCACGACACTAAAGCTTTCTTT. It is translated as CSVEVQHDTKAFF.